Presented here are 13 T cell receptor beta chains from one specimen sequenced in a study of blood T cell repertoires in COVID-19. TCRdb keeps only in-frame clones here, not all; method: immunoSEQ multiplex PCR. The sample holds about 91,000 clones, approximately 80% seen once. Sequenced material: peripheral blood. All receptors derive from a man between 65 and 85 years old with acute or convalescent COVID-19.

J is TRBJ2-5 and V is TRBV6-1, with 9 bases aligning to TRBD2. The CDR3 runs to 16 residues. In germline, CDR1 is MNHNS, CDR2 SASEGT. The V gene end was trimmed by 3 bases and the J gene end by 5 bases; junction bases not matched to a gene: 10. Written as DNA, the CDR3 is TGTGCCAGCAGTGACACCTCTCTAGCGGGAATGGAGACCCAGTACTTC. As protein: CASSDTSLAGMETQYF.

The V call is TRBV5-4, the J call TRBJ2-7; 9 bases line up with TRBD1. CDR1 and CDR2 (germline): SGHNT, YYREEE (reference sequence). CDR3 length: 15 amino acids. V was pared by 3 bases and J by 3 bases, with 7 bases of the junction left unmatched. CDR3 sequence reads: CASSSTGTGFYEQYF. In DNA, the CDR3 is TGTGCCAGCAGCTCTACCGGGACAGGGTTCTACGAGCAGTACTTC. Full variable domain (remainder filled in from reference TRBV5-4 and TRBJ2-7): ETGVTQSPTHLIKTRGQQVTLRCSSQSGHNTVSWYQQALGQGPQFIFQYYREEENGRGNFPPRFSGLQFPNYSSELNVNALELDDSALYLCASSSTGTGFYEQYFGPGTRLTVT.

The chain recombines TRBV19 with TRBJ2-1; D is uncertain. This CDR3 has 11 residues. Germline CDR1 LNHDA, CDR2 SQIVND (reference sequence). The germline V and J ends were trimmed by 6 bases and 6 bases, with 6 bases remaining between them. The DNA of the CDR3 is TGTGCCAGTAGGTCACTCAATGAGCAGTTCTTC. Its translation: CASRSLNEQFF.

The chain employs TRBV5-1 and TRBJ1-3; 7 positions match TRBD1. The CDR3 is made up of 16 amino acids. V lost 3 bases to trimming and J lost 0 bases; unmatched junction nucleotides: 6. Germline V lookup: CDR1 SGHRS, CDR2 YFSETQ. In DNA, the CDR3 is TGCGCCAGCAGCTGGGGGACAGAGAGCTCTGGAAACACCATATATTTT. It yields the protein CASSWGTESSGNTIYF.

CDR3 sequence: CASSLVRGTYEQYV. The CDR3 DNA reads as TGCGCCAGCAGCTTGGTCCGGGGGACCTACGAGCAGTACGTC. The rearrangement uses TRBV5-1 and TRBJ2-7; weak D call: TRBD2 (6 bases). Looked up from germline, CDR1 is SGHRS and CDR2 is YFSETQ. Trimming removed 0 bases at V and 2 bases at J, with 9 bases between. The CDR3 has 14 amino acids.

The chain combines TRBV6-5 with TRBJ2-5; 7 nucleotides agree with TRBD1. CDR1 and CDR2 from the germline V gene are MNHEY and SVGAGI. The CDR3 contains 14 residues. With V trimmed by 6 bases and J by 2 bases, 6 bases remained unmatched. CDR3 residues: CASSRWDSQETQYF. The CDR3 DNA reads TGTGCCAGCAGCAGATGGGACAGTCAAGAGACCCAGTACTTC.

In this sample, this clone turned up once. The V gene is TRBV11-2, the J gene TRBJ2-7; 7 bases fit TRBD1. J lost 0 bases, V lost 5 bases, and 16 bases had no gene match. Germline V gene data show CDR1 as SGHAT and CDR2 as FQNNGV. This CDR3 has 18 amino acids. CDR3 residues: CASSVNPQTGVNSYEQYF. For the CDR3, the DNA is TGTGCCAGCAGCGTAAACCCACAAACAGGGGTGAACTCCTACGAGCAGTACTTC.

The chain carries TRBV7-6 and TRBJ2-1, with D perhaps TRBD2 (6 bases). V lost 6 bases and J 9 bases, leaving 21 bases between the germline ends. This CDR3 is 15 amino acids long. Germline V gene sequence: CDR1 SGHVS, CDR2 FNYEAQ. CDR3 sequence (DNA): TGTGCCAGCAGTCCCCCCGCGGGAAGGATAGGTGAGCAGTTCTTC. Translating gives CASSPPAGRIGEQFF.

CDR3 DNA: TGTGCCAGCAGCCCCCAGGGGCTCCCGTATGAAAAACTGTTTTTT. Amino acid sequence: CASSPQGLPYEKLFF. V is TRBV7-2 and J is TRBJ1-4; a possible D gene is TRBD1 (6 bases). Germline values: CDR1 SGHTA, CDR2 FQGNSA. V lost 5 bases, J lost 6 bases, and 16 bases lay in between. This CDR3 has 15 residues.

The genes are TRBV12-5 and TRBJ2-3, with unresolved D. The V gene's germline CDR1 is LGHNT and CDR2 FRNRAP. V dropped 4 bases and J dropped 4 bases, with 3 bases sitting between them. This CDR3 is 11 amino acids long. CDR3 DNA: TGTGCTAGTGGTTCGGCAGATACGCAGTATTTT. Its translation: CASGSADTQYF.

In this sample, this clone turned up once. The genes are TRBV11-2 and TRBJ2-2; no definite D call. Germline V gives CDR1 SGHAT, CDR2 FQNNGV. CDR3 length equals 14 residues. The V end was cut by 4 bases, the J end by 0 bases, with 6 bases between. The CDR3 nucleotides are TGTGCCAGCAGCTATGGCCCGAACACCGGGGAGCTGTTTTTT. Encoded protein: CASSYGPNTGELFF.

This chain uses TRBV19 with TRBJ2-2; D is undetermined. Germline CDR1 LNHDA, CDR2 SQIVND (reference sequence). The CDR3 spans 15 residues. V lost 7 bases to trimming and J lost 2 bases, with 14 bases between them. CDR3 loop: CASTPAGRNTGELFF. CDR3 coding DNA: TGTGCCAGTACTCCCGCAGGAAGAAACACCGGGGAGCTGTTTTTT.

This clone was observed a single time. The rearrangement joins TRBV10-2 to TRBJ2-3; 11 nucleotides match TRBD2. Germline lookup yields CDR1 WSHSY and CDR2 SAAADI. Trimming took 8 bases from V and 1 from J; bases not matched to a gene: 5. The CDR3 is made up of 15 amino acids. CDR3 in amino acids: CASARLAGRTDTQYF. CDR3 nucleotide sequence: TGCGCCAGCGCGAGACTAGCGGGACGCACAGATACGCAGTATTTT.